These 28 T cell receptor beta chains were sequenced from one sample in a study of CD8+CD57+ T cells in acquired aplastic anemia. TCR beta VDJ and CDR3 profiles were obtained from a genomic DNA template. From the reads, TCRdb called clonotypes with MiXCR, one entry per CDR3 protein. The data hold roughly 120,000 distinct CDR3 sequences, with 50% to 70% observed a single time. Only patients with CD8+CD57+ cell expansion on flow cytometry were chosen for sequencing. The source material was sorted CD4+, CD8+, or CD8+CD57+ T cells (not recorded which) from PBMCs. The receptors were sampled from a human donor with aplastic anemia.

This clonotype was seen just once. This chain's CDR3 is CASGDVSNQPQHF. DNA of the CDR3: TGTGCCAGTGGGGACGTTAGCAATCAGCCCCAGCATTTT. The rearrangement joins TRBV19 to TRBJ1-5; a weak D match, TRBD1 (5 bases). Germline CDR1 and CDR2: LNHDA and SQIVND (reference sequence). Trimming shortened V by 8 bases and J by 0 bases, and 8 bases separated the two germline ends. The CDR3 runs 13 residues.

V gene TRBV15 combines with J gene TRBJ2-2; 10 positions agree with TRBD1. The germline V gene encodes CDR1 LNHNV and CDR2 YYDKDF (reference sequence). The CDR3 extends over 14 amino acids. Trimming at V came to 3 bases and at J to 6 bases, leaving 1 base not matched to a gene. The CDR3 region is CATSSDRGPGELFF. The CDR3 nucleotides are TGTGCCACCAGCAGCGACAGGGGGCCCGGGGAGCTGTTTTTT.

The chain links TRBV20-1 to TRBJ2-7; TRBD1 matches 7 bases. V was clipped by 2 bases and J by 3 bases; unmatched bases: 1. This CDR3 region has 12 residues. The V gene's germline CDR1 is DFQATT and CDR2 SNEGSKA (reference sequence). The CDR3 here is CSARWDSYEQYF. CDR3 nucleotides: TGCAGTGCTAGATGGGACAGCTACGAGCAGTACTTC.

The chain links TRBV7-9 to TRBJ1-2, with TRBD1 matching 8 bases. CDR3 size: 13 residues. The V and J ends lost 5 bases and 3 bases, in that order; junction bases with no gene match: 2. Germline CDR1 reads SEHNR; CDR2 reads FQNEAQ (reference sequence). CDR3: CASSGQGDYGYTF. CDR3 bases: TGTGCCAGCAGCGGACAGGGAGACTATGGCTACACCTTC.

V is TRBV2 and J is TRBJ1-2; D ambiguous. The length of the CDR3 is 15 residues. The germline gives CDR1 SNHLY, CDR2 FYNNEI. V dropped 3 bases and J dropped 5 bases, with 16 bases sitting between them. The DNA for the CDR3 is TGTGCCAGCAGTGAGCAACTCATGGGCCTTTATGGCTACACCTTC. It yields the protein CASSEQLMGLYGYTF.

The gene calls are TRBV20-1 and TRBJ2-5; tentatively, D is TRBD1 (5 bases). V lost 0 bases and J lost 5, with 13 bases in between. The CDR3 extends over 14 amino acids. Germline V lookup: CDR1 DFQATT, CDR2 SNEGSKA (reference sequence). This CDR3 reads CSARDGQGRETQYF. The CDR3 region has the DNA TGCAGTGCTAGAGACGGGCAGGGCCGGGAGACCCAGTACTTC.

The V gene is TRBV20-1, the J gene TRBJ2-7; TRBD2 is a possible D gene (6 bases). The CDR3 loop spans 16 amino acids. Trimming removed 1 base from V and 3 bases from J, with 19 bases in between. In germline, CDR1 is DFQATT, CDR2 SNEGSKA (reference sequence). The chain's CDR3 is CSARARSGSLIYEQYF. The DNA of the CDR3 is TGCAGTGCTAGAGCCCGCAGCGGGTCTCTGATCTACGAGCAGTACTTC.

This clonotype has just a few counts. CDR3: CSVGWGANVLTF. CDR3 coding DNA: TGCAGCGTTGGATGGGGGGCCAACGTCCTGACTTTC. The chain is built from TRBV29-1 and TRBJ2-6; no clear D gene. CDR3 length equals 12 residues. Germline loops: CDR1 SQVTM, CDR2 ANQGSEA. The V gene lost 4 bases and the J gene lost 4 bases, with 5 bases spanning the gap. Combining the CDR3 with reference TRBV29-1 and TRBJ2-6 gives the whole variable domain SAVISQKPSRDICQRGTSLTIQCQVDSQVTMMFWYRQQPGQSLTLIATANQGSEATYESGFVIDKFPISRPNLTFSTLTVSNMSPEDSSIYLCSVGWGANVLTFGAGSRLTVL.

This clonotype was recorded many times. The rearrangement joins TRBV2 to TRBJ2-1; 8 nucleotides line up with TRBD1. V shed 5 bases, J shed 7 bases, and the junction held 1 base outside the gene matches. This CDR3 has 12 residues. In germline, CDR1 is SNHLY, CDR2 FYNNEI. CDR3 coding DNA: TGTGCCAGCAGTACAGGGGGGAATGAGCAGTTCTTC. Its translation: CASSTGGNEQFF.

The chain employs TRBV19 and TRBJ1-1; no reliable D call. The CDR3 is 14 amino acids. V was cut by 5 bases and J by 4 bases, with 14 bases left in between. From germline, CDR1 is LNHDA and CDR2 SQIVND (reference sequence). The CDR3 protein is CASSFLRSSTEAFF. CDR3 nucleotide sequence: TGTGCCAGTAGTTTCTTGAGATCGAGCACTGAAGCTTTCTTT.

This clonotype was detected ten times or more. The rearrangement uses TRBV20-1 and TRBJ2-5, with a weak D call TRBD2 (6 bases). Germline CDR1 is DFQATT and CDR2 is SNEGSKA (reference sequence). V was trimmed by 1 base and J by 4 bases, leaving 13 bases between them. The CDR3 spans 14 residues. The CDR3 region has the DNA TGCAGTGCTAGAGGCGAGAGGGAGGCAGAGACCCAGTACTTC. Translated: CSARGEREAETQYF.

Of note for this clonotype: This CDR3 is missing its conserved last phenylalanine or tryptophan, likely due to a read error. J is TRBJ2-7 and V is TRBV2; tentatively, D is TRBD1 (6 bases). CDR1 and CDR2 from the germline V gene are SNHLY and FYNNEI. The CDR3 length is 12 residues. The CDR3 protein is CVSRWTVGEQYL. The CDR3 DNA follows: TGTGTCAGCAGGTGGACAGTGGGCGAGCAGTACCTC.

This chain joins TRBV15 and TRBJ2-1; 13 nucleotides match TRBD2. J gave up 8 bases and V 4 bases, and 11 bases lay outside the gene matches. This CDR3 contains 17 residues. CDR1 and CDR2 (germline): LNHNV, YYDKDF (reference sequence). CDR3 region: CATSTGTSGITGDEQFF. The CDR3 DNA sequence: TGTGCCACCAGCACCGGGACTAGCGGGATCACCGGCGATGAGCAGTTCTTC.

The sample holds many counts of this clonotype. CDR3 in DNA: TGTGCCAGCAGTAATCGGGATACTCTACAAGAGACCCAGTACTTC. Protein product: CASSNRDTLQETQYF. The chain is built from TRBV7-9 and TRBJ2-5, with D perhaps matching TRBD2 (5 bases). Trimming removed 6 bases at V and 2 bases at J, with 16 bases between. Germline V gene lookup returns CDR1 SEHNR and CDR2 FQNEAQ (reference sequence). This CDR3 is 15 amino acids long.

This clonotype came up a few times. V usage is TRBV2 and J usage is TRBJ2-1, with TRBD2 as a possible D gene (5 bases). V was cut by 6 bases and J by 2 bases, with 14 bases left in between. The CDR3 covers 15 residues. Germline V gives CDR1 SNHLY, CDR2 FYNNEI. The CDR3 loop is CASSDYPLTYNEQFF. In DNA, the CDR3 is TGTGCCAGCAGCGACTACCCGCTGACCTACAATGAGCAGTTCTTC.

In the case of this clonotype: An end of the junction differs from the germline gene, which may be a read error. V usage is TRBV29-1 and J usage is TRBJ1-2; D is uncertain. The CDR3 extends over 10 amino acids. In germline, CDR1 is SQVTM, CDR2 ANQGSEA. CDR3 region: CSVEEEQWEF. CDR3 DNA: TGCAGCGTTGAAGAAGAGCAGTGGGAATTC. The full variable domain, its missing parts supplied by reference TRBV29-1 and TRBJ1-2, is SAVISQKPSRDICQRGTSLTIQCQVDSQVTMMFWYRQQPGQSLTLIATANQGSEATYESGFVIDKFPISRPNLTFSTLTVSNMSPEDSSIYLCSVEEEQWEFGSGTRLTVV.

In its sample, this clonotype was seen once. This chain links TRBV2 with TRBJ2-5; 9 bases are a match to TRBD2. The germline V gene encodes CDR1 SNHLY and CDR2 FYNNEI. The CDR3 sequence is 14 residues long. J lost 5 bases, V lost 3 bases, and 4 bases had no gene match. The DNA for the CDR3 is TGTGCCAGCAGTGAGGCGGGAGGGCTTGAGACCCAGTACTTC. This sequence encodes CASSEAGGLETQYF.

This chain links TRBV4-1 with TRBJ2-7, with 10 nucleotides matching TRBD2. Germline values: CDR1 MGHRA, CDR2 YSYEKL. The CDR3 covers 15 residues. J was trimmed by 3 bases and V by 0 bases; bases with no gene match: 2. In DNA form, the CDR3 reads TGCGCCAGCAGCCAAGAACTAGCGGGAAGCTACGAGCAGTACTTC. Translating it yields CASSQELAGSYEQYF.

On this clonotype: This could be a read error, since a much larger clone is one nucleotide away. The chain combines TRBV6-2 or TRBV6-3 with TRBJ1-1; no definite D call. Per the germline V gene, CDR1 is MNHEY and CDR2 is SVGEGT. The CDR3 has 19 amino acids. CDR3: CASGYPAGTEPEGNTEAFF. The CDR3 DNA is TGTGCCAGCGGTTACCCGGCCGGTACAGAACCTGAGGGGAACACTGAAGCTTTCTTT.

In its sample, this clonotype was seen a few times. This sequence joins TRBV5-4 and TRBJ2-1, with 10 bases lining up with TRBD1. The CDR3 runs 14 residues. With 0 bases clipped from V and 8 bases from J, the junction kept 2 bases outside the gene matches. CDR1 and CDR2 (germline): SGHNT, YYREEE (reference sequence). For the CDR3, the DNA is TGTGCCAGCAGCTTGGCCGGACAGGGGGATGAGCAGTTCTTC. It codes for CASSLAGQGDEQFF.

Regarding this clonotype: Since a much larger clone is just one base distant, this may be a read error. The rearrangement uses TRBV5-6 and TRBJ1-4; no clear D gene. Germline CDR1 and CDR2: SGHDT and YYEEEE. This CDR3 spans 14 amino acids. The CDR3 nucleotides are TGTGCCAGCAGCTTGCCTGGGCAAAATGAAGAACTGTTTTTT. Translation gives CASSLPGQNEELFF.

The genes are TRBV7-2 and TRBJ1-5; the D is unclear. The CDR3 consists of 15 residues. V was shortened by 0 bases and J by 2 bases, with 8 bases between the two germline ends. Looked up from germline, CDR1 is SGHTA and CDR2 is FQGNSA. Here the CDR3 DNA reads TGTGCCAGCAGCTTAGCGCCCGTGGGCAATCAGCCCCAGCATTTT. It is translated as CASSLAPVGNQPQHF.

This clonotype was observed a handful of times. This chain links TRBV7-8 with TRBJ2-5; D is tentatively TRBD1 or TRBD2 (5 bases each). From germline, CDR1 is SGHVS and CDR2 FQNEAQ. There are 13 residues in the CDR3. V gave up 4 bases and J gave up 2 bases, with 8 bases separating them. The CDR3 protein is CASSWDQQETQYF. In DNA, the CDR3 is TGTGCCAGCAGCTGGGACCAGCAAGAGACCCAGTACTTC. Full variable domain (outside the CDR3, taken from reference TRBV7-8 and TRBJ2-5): GAGVSQSPRYKVAKRGQDVALRCDPISGHVSLFWYQQALGQGPEFLTYFQNEAQLDKSGLPSDRFFAERPEGSVSTLKIQRTQQEDSAVYLCASSWDQQETQYFGPGTRLLVL.

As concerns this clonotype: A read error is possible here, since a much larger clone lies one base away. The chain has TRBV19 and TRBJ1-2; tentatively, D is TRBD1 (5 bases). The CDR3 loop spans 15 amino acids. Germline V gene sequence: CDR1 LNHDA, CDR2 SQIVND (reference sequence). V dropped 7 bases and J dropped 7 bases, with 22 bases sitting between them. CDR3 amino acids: CASMGDTARDFGYTF. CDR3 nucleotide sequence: TGTGCCAGTATGGGGGATACGGCCAGGGATTTTGGCTACACCTTC.

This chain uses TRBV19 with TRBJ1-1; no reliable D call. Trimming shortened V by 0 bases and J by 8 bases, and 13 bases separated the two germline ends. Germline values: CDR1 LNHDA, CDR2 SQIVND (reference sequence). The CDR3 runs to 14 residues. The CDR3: CASSIDQEEDEAFF. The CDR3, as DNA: TGTGCCAGTAGTATAGACCAGGAGGAGGACGAAGCTTTCTTT.

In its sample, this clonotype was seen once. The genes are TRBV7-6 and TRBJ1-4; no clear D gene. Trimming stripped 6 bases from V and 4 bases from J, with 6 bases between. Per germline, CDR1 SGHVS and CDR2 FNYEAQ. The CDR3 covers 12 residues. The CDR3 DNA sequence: TGTGCCAGCAGAGGTGGTAATGAAAAACTGTTTTTT. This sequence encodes CASRGGNEKLFF.

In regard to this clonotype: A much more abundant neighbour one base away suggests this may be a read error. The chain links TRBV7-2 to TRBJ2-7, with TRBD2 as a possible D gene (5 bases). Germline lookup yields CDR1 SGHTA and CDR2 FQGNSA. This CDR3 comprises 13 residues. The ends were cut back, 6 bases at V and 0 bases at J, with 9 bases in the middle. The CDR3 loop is CASSDRDSYEQYF. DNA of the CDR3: TGTGCCAGCAGTGACCGGGACTCCTACGAGCAGTACTTC.

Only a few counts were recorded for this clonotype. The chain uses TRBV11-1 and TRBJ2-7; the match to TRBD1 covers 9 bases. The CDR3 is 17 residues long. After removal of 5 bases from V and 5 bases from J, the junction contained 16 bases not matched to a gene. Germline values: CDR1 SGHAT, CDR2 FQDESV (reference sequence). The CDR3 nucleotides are TGTGCCAGCAGCCTCCCCCCGGGACAGGGCTTCGCCCACGAGCAGTACTTC. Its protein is CASSLPPGQGFAHEQYF.